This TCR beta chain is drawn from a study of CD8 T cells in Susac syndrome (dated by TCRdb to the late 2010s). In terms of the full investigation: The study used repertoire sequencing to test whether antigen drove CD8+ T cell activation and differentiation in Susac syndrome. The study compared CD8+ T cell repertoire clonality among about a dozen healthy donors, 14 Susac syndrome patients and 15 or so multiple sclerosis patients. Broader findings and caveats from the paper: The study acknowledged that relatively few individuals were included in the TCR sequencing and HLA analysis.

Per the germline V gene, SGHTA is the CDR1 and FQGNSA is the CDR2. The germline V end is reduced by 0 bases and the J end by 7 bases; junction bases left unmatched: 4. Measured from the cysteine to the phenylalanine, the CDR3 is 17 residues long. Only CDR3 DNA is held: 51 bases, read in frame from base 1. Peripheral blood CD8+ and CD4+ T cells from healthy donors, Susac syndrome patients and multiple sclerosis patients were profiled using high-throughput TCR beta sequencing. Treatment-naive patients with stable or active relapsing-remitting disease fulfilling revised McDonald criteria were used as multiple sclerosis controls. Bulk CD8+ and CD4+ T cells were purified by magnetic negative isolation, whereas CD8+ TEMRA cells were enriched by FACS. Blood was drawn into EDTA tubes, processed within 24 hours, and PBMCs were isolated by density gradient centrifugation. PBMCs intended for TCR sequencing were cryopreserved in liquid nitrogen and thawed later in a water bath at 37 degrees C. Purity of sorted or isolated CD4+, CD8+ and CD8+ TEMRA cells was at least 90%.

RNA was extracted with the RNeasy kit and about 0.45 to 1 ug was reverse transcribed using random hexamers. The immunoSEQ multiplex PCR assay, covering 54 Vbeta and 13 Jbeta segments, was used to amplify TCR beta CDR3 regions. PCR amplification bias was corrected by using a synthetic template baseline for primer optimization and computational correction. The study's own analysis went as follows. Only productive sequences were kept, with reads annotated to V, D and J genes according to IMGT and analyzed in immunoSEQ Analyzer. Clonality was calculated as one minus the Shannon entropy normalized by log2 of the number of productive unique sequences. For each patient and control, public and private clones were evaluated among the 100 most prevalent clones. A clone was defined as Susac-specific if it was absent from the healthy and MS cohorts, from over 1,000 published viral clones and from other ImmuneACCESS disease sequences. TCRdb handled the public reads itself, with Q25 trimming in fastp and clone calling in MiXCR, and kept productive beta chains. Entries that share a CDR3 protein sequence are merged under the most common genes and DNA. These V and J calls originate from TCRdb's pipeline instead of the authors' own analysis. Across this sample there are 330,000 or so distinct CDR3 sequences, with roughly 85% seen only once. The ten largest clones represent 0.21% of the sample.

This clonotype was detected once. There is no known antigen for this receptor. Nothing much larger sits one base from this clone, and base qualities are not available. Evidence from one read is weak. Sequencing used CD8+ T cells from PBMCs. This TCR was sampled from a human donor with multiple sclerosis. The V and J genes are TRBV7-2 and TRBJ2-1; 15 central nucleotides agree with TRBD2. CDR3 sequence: CASSLAGLAGGHNEQFF. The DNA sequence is TGTGCCAGCAGCTTAGCAGGACTAGCGGGAGGGCATAATGAGCAGTTCTTC.